This T cell receptor (beta chain) is drawn from a study of T cell responses to AZD1222 COVID-19 vaccine. The protocol was immunoSEQ multiplex PCR, while the TCRdb copy is restricted to in-frame clones and leaves out a portion. The sample yields under 150,000 clones, approximately 90% seen once. The CDR3 has 15 residues. Germline V gives CDR1 LGHDT, CDR2 YNNKEL (reference sequence). Trimming took 1 base from V and 0 from J, leaving 4 bases between them. Overall study findings and caveats: Donors skewed white British and female; clonal diversity was possibly underestimated.

Concerning this clone: Its matching antigen is unknown.

Material: peripheral blood, obtained 28 days after the second AZD1222 dose. The chain couples TRBV3-1 (or the pseudogene TRBV3-2) to TRBJ1-6; D is unclear. The origin of this receptor is an adult who received the AZD1222 COVID-19 vaccine. The CDR3 loop is CASSQGSSYNSPLHF. DNA for the CDR3: TGTGCCAGCAGCCAAGGGAGCTCCTATAATTCACCCCTCCACTTT.